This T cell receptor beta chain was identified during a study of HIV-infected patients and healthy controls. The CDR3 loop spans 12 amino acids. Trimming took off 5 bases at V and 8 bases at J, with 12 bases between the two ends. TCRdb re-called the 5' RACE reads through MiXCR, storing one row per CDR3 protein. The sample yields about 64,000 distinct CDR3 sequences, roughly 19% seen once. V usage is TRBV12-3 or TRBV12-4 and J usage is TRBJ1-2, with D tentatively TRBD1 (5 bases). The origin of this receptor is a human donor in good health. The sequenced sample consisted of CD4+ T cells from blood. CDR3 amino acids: CASSPGAGGYTF. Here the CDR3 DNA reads TGTGCCAGCAGTCCCGGGGCTGGAGGCTACACCTTC.